This passage covers 21 T cell receptor beta chains from one sample sequenced in a study of T cells in Graves' hyperthyroidism and ophthalmopathy. Researchers amplified the TCR beta CDR3 regions from RNA transcripts. The HTBI primer set served for first-round RT-PCR of the TCR CDR3. TCRdb re-analysed the multiplex PCR reads in MiXCR, keeping a single row per CDR3 protein. This table has more than 100,000 distinct CDR3 sequences, around 50% appearing once. Sequenced input: blood. The origin of the receptors is a man aged 35 to 55 with Graves' hyperthyroidism.

This clonotype has a count of ten or more. The gene calls are TRBV29-1 and TRBJ1-1; D not resolved. Germline-derived CDR1 and CDR2 are SQVTM and ANQGSEA. The V end lost 8 bases, the J end lost 1 base, and 11 bases lay between the germline ends. The length of the CDR3 is 12 residues. CDR3 DNA sequence: TGCAGCACTATCGGAGAGAACACTGAAGCTTTCTTT. Translating gives CSTIGENTEAFF.

The rearrangement uses TRBV20-1 and TRBJ2-7; weak D call: TRBD1 (5 bases). The CDR3 has 13 residues. Per the germline V gene, CDR1 is DFQATT and CDR2 is SNEGSKA (reference sequence). V was trimmed by 6 bases and J by 3 bases, leaving 15 bases between them. CDR3 DNA: TGCAGTGCCGCGACAGTAAACGACTACGAGCAGTACTTC. Translation: CSAATVNDYEQYF.

A few counts support this clonotype. This may be a read error, as it is one base from a much larger clone. The chain uses TRBV5-8 and TRBJ2-5, with no clear D. V shed 5 bases and J shed 1 base, with 9 bases lying between them. CDR3 size: 13 residues. Germline CDR1 is SGHTS and CDR2 is YDEGEE. In DNA form, the CDR3 reads TGTGCCAGCAGTTGGTCAGGCCAAGAGACCCAGTACTTC. Amino acids: CASSWSGQETQYF. The variable domain in full, completed from reference TRBV5-8 and TRBJ2-5, reads EAGVTQSPTHLIKTRGQQATLRCSPISGHTSVYWYQQALGLGLQFLLWYDEGEERNRGNFPPRFSGRQFPNYSSELNVNALELEDSALYLCASSWSGQETQYFGPGTRLLVL.

Many counts were recorded for this clonotype. This chain uses TRBV9 with TRBJ1-2; 8 bases are shared with TRBD1. Per the germline V gene, CDR1 is SGDLS and CDR2 is YYNGEE. The CDR3 runs to 14 residues. With 0 bases clipped from V and 5 bases from J, the junction kept 3 bases outside the gene matches. CDR3 residues: CASSVGNRGYGYTF. CDR3 DNA sequence: TGTGCCAGCAGCGTAGGAAACAGGGGGTATGGCTACACCTTC.

The rearrangement links TRBV2 to TRBJ1-2; D gene unclear. Deletions cut 1 base from V and 0 bases from J, with 12 bases between. The CDR3 extends over 16 amino acids. The germline gives CDR1 SNHLY, CDR2 FYNNEI. The CDR3 sequence: CASSEGAFSANYGYTF. CDR3 bases: TGTGCCAGCAGTGAAGGAGCGTTCTCAGCTAACTATGGCTACACCTTC.

This clonotype was detected ten times or more. J is TRBJ1-2 and V is TRBV7-6; TRBD1 matches at 12 bases. J gave up 6 bases and V 4 bases, and 15 bases lay outside the gene matches. Germline V gene data show CDR1 as SGHVS and CDR2 as FNYEAQ. CDR3 length: 18 residues. The CDR3 DNA is TGTGCCAGCAGCTCGAACTCCCGTGGGACAGGGGGCCTCCATGGCTACACCTTC. Encoded protein: CASSSNSRGTGGLHGYTF.

The chain recombines TRBV24-1 with TRBJ2-1; no definite D call. Trimming removed 10 bases at V and 3 bases at J, with 9 bases between. Germline loops: CDR1 KGHDR, CDR2 SFDVKD. CDR3 length equals 12 residues. The CDR3 loop is CATRGYYNEQFF. For the CDR3, the DNA is TGTGCCACGAGAGGATACTACAATGAGCAGTTCTTC.

The chain employs TRBV29-1 and TRBJ1-2; no reliable D call. In germline, CDR1 is SQVTM, CDR2 ANQGSEA. This CDR3 has 9 amino acids. V shed 3 bases and J shed 7 bases, with 3 bases lying between them. CDR3 nucleotides: TGCAGCGTTGATGGTGGCTACACCTTC. Protein sequence: CSVDGGYTF. The full variable domain, in which reference TRBV29-1 and TRBJ1-2 provide the parts outside the CDR3, is SAVISQKPSRDICQRGTSLTIQCQVDSQVTMMFWYRQQPGQSLTLIATANQGSEATYESGFVIDKFPISRPNLTFSTLTVSNMSPEDSSIYLCSVDGGYTFGSGTRLTVV.

The chain uses TRBV7-2 and TRBJ1-2; no reliable D call. The CDR3 extends over 15 amino acids. Trimming pared 4 bases from V and 0 bases from J, leaving 12 bases between. CDR1 SGHTA and CDR2 FQGNSA come from the germline V gene. As DNA, the CDR3 is TGTGCCAGCAGCTCAGAGGACCAGACTAACTATGGCTACACCTTC. This encodes CASSSEDQTNYGYTF.

The chain is built from TRBV2 and TRBJ2-1, with no clear D. Trimming cost V 5 bases and J 0 bases, with 11 bases left between them. This CDR3 is 15 amino acids long. CDR1 is SNHLY, CDR2 FYNNEI, per germline. In DNA form, the CDR3 reads TGTGCCAGCAGTTCACCACGTAGCTCCTACAATGAGCAGTTCTTC. It codes for CASSSPRSSYNEQFF.

Many counts were recorded for this clonotype. This chain uses TRBV2 with TRBJ1-2; 8 nucleotides match TRBD1. The germline gives CDR1 SNHLY, CDR2 FYNNEI. The V segment lost 6 bases and the J segment 8 bases; nucleotides outside the gene matches: 8. The CDR3 length is 13 residues. CDR3 in amino acids: CASSVRQGKGYTF. CDR3 coding DNA: TGTGCCAGCAGCGTCCGACAGGGGAAAGGCTACACCTTC.

The rearrangement links TRBV9 to TRBJ2-1; 12 bases line up with TRBD2. The CDR3 is 16 amino acids. CDR1 and CDR2 from the germline V gene are SGDLS and YYNGEE. V lost 4 bases, J lost 5 bases, and 7 bases stayed unmatched. The CDR3 protein is CASSLSTSGGHNEQFF. CDR3 nucleotide sequence: TGTGCCAGCAGCCTAAGTACTAGCGGGGGGCACAATGAGCAGTTCTTC.

In this sample, this clonotype turned up a few times. The chain links TRBV5-5 to TRBJ2-7; 7 nucleotides align to TRBD1. From germline, CDR1 is SGHKS and CDR2 YYEKEE (reference sequence). The CDR3 contains 10 residues. The CDR3 DNA reads as TGTGCCAGCAGCAACAGGGGAGTAGGCGTC. This sequence encodes CASSNRGVGV.

This clonotype has ten or more counts. The chain is built from TRBV20-1 and TRBJ2-2; D may be TRBD1 (5 bases). V gave up 0 bases and J gave up 3 bases, with 11 bases separating them. This CDR3 spans 15 amino acids. Per germline, CDR1 DFQATT and CDR2 SNEGSKA (reference sequence). As DNA, the CDR3 is TGCAGTGCTAGAGACGAGACAGTGGACACCGGGGAGCTGTTTTTT. Encoded protein: CSARDETVDTGELFF.

There are many counts of this clonotype. V is TRBV6-1 and J is TRBJ2-1, with 10 bases identical to TRBD2. Germline values: CDR1 MNHNS, CDR2 SASEGT. This CDR3 has 15 residues. V lost 2 bases and J lost 4; bases outside the gene matches: 2. The CDR3 sequence: CASSESSGGYNEQFF. The DNA for the CDR3 is TGTGCCAGCAGTGAAAGTAGCGGGGGGTACAATGAGCAGTTCTTC.

As for this clonotype: One junction end does not reproduce the germline sequence, and a read error may be involved. V is TRBV11-1 and J is TRBJ1-1; D is possibly TRBD1 (6 bases). Germline V CDR1 and CDR2: SGHAT, FQDESV (reference sequence). The CDR3 has 13 residues. CDR3 sequence (DNA): TGTGCCAGCAGGTCGGCAGGGGACACTGAGGCTCTCTTT. Protein product: CASRSAGDTEALF. Filled out from reference TRBV11-1 and TRBJ1-1, the complete variable domain reads EAEVAQSPRYKITEKSQAVAFWCDPISGHATLYWYRQILGQGPELLVQFQDESVVDDSQLPKDRFSAERLKGVDSTLKIQPAELGDSAMYLCASRSAGDTEALFGQGTRLTVV.

The table lists this clonotype with a count of one. As DNA, the CDR3 is TGTGCCATCAGTGAAGGGACAGGGGGCAATCAGTATGGCTACACCTTC. It codes for CAISEGTGGNQYGYTF. V gene TRBV10-3 combines with J gene TRBJ1-2; 12 nucleotides align to TRBD1. The CDR3 runs 16 residues. Germline values: CDR1 ENHRY, CDR2 SYGVKD. V trimming: 3 bases; J trimming: 5 bases; junction bases outside the gene matches: 7.

The chain recombines TRBV7-2 with TRBJ1-6; the match to TRBD1 covers 11 bases. With V trimmed by 1 base and J by 6 bases, 2 bases remained unmatched. The CDR3 runs to 16 residues. CDR1 and CDR2 from the germline V gene are SGHTA and FQGNSA. CDR3: CASSLVGTGGNSPLHF. The DNA of the CDR3 is TGTGCCAGCAGCTTAGTGGGGACAGGGGGTAATTCACCCCTCCACTTT.

The chain recombines TRBV7-2 with TRBJ2-7, with TRBD1 matching 11 bases. The V gene's germline CDR1 is SGHTA and CDR2 FQGNSA. V shed 4 bases, J shed 7 bases, and the junction held 6 bases outside the gene matches. This CDR3 is built from 14 residues. CDR3 DNA: TGTGCCAGCAGCTCCACCGGGACAGGGGGGGAGCAGTACTTC. It specifies CASSSTGTGGEQYF.

The chain combines TRBV7-2 with TRBJ2-1, with D unresolved. The germline V and J ends were trimmed by 6 bases and 0 bases, with 18 bases remaining between them. CDR1 and CDR2 (germline): SGHTA, FQGNSA. This CDR3 contains 17 residues. CDR3 DNA: TGTGCCAGCAGTTTATTTACCGGACGAAGCTCCTACAATGAGCAGTTCTTC. Its protein product is CASSLFTGRSSYNEQFF.

This chain connects TRBV15 to TRBJ2-5, with D unresolved. Between the trimmed V and J ends, which lost 3 bases and 0 bases, there was a span of 14 bases. Germline loops: CDR1 LNHNV, CDR2 YYDKDF (reference sequence). This CDR3 has 16 amino acids. The CDR3 DNA reads as TGTGCCACCAGCAGGGGTCGGTTTGTAAACCAAGAGACCCAGTACTTC. Translated, it gives CATSRGRFVNQETQYF.